This T cell receptor (beta chain) was identified during a study of human T cells and chemical hapten exposure. The CDR3 is made up of 13 amino acids. J gave up 11 bases and V 1 base, and 6 bases lay outside the gene matches. Germline CDR1 reads LGHNA; CDR2 reads YSLEER. Time point meaning: pre-sensitization, week 0. Indicated treatment: therapeutic diphenylcyclopropenone sensitization with weekly scalp DPC. The table lists this clonotype with a few counts. TCRdb redid the calling of the RACE reads with MiXCR, one entry per CDR3 protein. The sample shows fewer than 350,000 distinct CDR3 sequences, around 7% of them seen only once.

The sequence was collected from a young man with alopecia areata. Some clones in this sample may be carry-over from other donors' samples. The sample consisted of whole blood, taken in connection with sensitization to the hapten diphenylcyclopropenone (DPC). This chain joins TRBV4-3 and TRBJ2-3, with TRBD2 matching over 7 bases. The CDR3 spells CASSQGGEGMQYF. CDR3 nucleotides: TGCGCCAGCAGCCAAGGGGGGGAGGGGATGCAGTATTTT.